The 14 T cell receptor beta chains presented below share a single source sample, sequenced in a study of shared clonotypes between healthy human individuals. Assay: immunoSEQ multiplex PCR; the TCRdb copy retains only in-frame clones and omits some. The table has millions of clones, about 95% seen once; the top ten hold about 1.1%. Naive CD8 populations comprised CD45RO-negative cells positively selected for CCR7, excluding terminally differentiated effector memory CD45RA+ cells. Sequencing was carried out using naive CD8+ T cells sorted from blood. All receptors derive from a man aged 18 to 35 in good health.

V usage is TRBV5-1 and J usage is TRBJ1-1; D is undetermined. Germline CDR1 and CDR2: SGHRS and YFSETQ. This CDR3 is 14 amino acids long. The V end lost 0 bases, the J end lost 6 bases, and 12 bases lay between the germline ends. CDR3 in DNA: TGCGCCAGCAGCTTGGATACTCAGATGCCTGAAGCTTTCTTT. Amino acid sequence: CASSLDTQMPEAFF.

The chain has TRBV20-1 and TRBJ2-7; D ambiguous. Trimming removed 2 bases from V and 6 bases from J, with 8 bases in between. Per the germline V gene, CDR1 is DFQATT and CDR2 is SNEGSKA (reference sequence). The CDR3 runs 11 residues. The CDR3 bases are TGCAGTGCTAGATCCGTGGGCGAGCAGTACTTC. It yields the protein CSARSVGEQYF.

The V call is TRBV20-1, the J call TRBJ2-1, with D possibly being TRBD1 (5 bases). V lost 5 bases, J lost 14 bases, and 16 bases lay in between. Germline assignment: CDR1 DFQATT and CDR2 SNEGSKA (reference sequence). CDR3 length: 11 residues. The CDR3 sequence: CSAPTPRDKFF. The CDR3 nucleotides are TGCAGTGCTCCAACCCCCAGGGATAAGTTCTTC.

The chain employs TRBV5-6 and TRBJ1-2; D call uncertain. This CDR3 region has 15 residues. Trimming removed 4 bases at V and 5 bases at J, with 18 bases between. Germline loops: CDR1 SGHDT, CDR2 YYEEEE. The CDR3 nucleotides are TGTGCCAGCAGCCCGCGGGAGGACGGAGGATATGGCTACACCTTC. Translated: CASSPREDGGYGYTF.

The chain has TRBV7-9 and TRBJ2-7; D gene unclear. From germline, CDR1 is SEHNR and CDR2 FQNEAQ (reference sequence). The CDR3 runs 13 residues. Trimming took off 5 bases at V and 6 bases at J, with 14 bases between the two ends. DNA of the CDR3: TGTGCCAGCAGCCCAGAGTTGGACCTCGAGCAGTACTTC. Translation gives CASSPELDLEQYF. The whole variable domain, filled in from reference TRBV7-9 and TRBJ2-7, reads DTGVSQNPRHKITKRGQNVTFRCDPISEHNRLYWYRQTLGQGPEFLTYFQNEAQLEKSRLLSDRFSAERPKGSFSTLEIQRTEQGDSAMYLCASSPELDLEQYFGPGTRLTVT.

Note on this clone: The sample contains more than one DNA sequence encoding this CDR3. V gene TRBV9 combines with J gene TRBJ2-5; 7 nucleotides align to TRBD1. Germline V gene data show CDR1 as SGDLS and CDR2 as YYNGEE. The CDR3 contains 14 residues. The V segment lost 3 bases and the J segment 2 bases; nucleotides outside the gene matches: 4. The CDR3, as DNA: TGTGCCAGCAGCGGGGGGACAGTACAAGAGACCCAGTACTTC. It translates to CASSGGTVQETQYF.

J is TRBJ1-6 and V is TRBV18, with 7 bases aligning to TRBD1. Germline V gene lookup returns CDR1 KGHSH and CDR2 LQKENI. This CDR3 spans 16 amino acids. The J segment lost 8 bases and the V segment lost 2 bases, leaving 9 bases of the junction unmatched. The CDR3 sequence is CASSPNRGAEDSPLHF. The DNA for the CDR3 is TGTGCCAGCTCACCAAACAGGGGCGCAGAGGATTCACCCCTCCACTTT.

This clone was counted between two and nine times. V gene TRBV6-6 combines with J gene TRBJ2-2; 7 bases map to TRBD1. The germline V gene encodes CDR1 MNHNY and CDR2 SVGAGI (reference sequence). The V gene end was trimmed by 5 bases and the J gene end by 0 bases; junction bases not matched to a gene: 6. The CDR3 has 16 residues. CDR3 region: CASSSPGQTNTGELFF. CDR3 DNA: TGTGCCAGCAGTAGTCCGGGACAGACGAACACCGGGGAGCTGTTTTTT.

This rearrangement joins TRBV10-3 to TRBJ2-7, with 7 bases that match TRBD1. V dropped 3 bases and J dropped 6; count of bases not matched to a gene: 11. CDR1 is ENHRY, CDR2 SYGVKD, per germline. CDR3 length: 15 amino acids. The CDR3 region has the DNA TGTGCCATCAGTGATCCGGAGACAGGGCCACGCGAGCAGTACTTC. Translated: CAISDPETGPREQYF.

The J gene is TRBJ2-5, the V gene TRBV11-2; TRBD2 might be the D (6 bases). This CDR3 has 16 residues. Germline CDR1 reads SGHAT; CDR2 reads FQNNGV. Trimming removed 0 bases at V and 0 bases at J, with 11 bases between. The CDR3 DNA sequence: TGTGCCAGCAGCTTAGACCGAAGACTAGACCAAGAGACCCAGTACTTC. Translation gives CASSLDRRLDQETQYF.

V gene TRBV27 combines with J gene TRBJ1-1; D is unclear. Trimming removed 7 bases from V and 3 bases from J, with 18 bases in between. This CDR3 region has 15 residues. The germline V gene has CDR1 MNHEY and CDR2 SMNVEV (reference sequence). CDR3 sequence (DNA): TGTGCCAGCACCCCTCTCCCCAATGTAGACACTGAAGCTTTCTTT. This codes for CASTPLPNVDTEAFF.

This chain uses TRBV6-1 with TRBJ2-7; no firm D call. The germline V gene encodes CDR1 MNHNS and CDR2 SASEGT. This CDR3 spans 12 amino acids. The V end lost 7 bases, the J end lost 3 bases, and 10 bases lay between the germline ends. CDR3 coding DNA: TGTGCCAGCACCGGCAGCGACTACGAGCAGTACTTC. Its translation is CASTGSDYEQYF.

V and J are TRBV7-9 and TRBJ2-5; the D gene is possibly TRBD2 (6 bases). The CDR3 is 17 residues long. Trimming pared 4 bases from V and 7 bases from J, leaving 25 bases between. CDR1 and CDR2 (germline): SEHNR, FQNEAQ (reference sequence). The CDR3 loop is CASSSTKRTILGGTQYF. The CDR3 DNA follows: TGTGCCAGCAGCTCAACCAAAAGGACGATCCTGGGGGGGACCCAGTACTTC.

The chain employs TRBV7-4 and TRBJ2-7; possible D gene TRBD1, 5 bases. The germline V gene has CDR1 SGHVT and CDR2 SQSDAQ. The CDR3 is 16 amino acids. The ends were cut back, 5 bases at V and 2 bases at J, with 19 bases in the middle. In nucleotides, the CDR3 is TGTGCCAGCAGCACACCTGGGGCAAGACGGACCTACGAGCAGTACTTC. Protein sequence: CASSTPGARRTYEQYF.